The T cell receptor beta chain described here comes from a study of cytomegalovirus exposure and HLA in healthy donors. Study information: Per a later analysis, the 550 to 850 first-cohort and fewer than 150 validation repertoires shared one platform.

With respect to this clone: Its matching antigen is unknown.

Whole-study results and caveats: Across donors, most TCRs were seen rarely, yet some public ones were widespread. There were a few CMV-associated chains whose specificity for CMV antigens was confirmed in vitro.

Data came from immunoSEQ multiplex PCR; TCRdb stores just in-frame clones and leaves some out. The data hold a few hundred thousand clones, with roughly 90% observed a single time. Trimming pared 3 bases from V and 5 bases from J, leaving 13 bases between. The CDR3 totals 15 residues. Looked up from germline, CDR1 is WNHNN and CDR2 is SYGVQD (reference sequence). This TCR was sampled from a woman aged 18 to 35 in good health and CMV-seronegative. V and J are TRBV10-1 and TRBJ2-2; the D is unclear. Sample: PBMCs. Here the CDR3 DNA reads TGCGCCAGCAGTGATTTCCCGGGTGGGACCGGGGAGCTGTTTTTT. Translated, it gives CASSDFPGGTGELFF.